This T cell receptor beta chain stems from a study of human T cells and chemical hapten exposure. Study background: There were per-sample TCR yield variations, arising mainly from small pooled library volume differences.

TCRdb reanalysed the RACE reads using MiXCR and keeps one entry per CDR3 protein. The sample has more than 300,000 distinct CDR3 sequences, about 5.1% seen once; the top ten hold roughly 2.6%. Time point meaning: pre-sensitization, week 0. Regarding treatment: therapeutic diphenylcyclopropenone sensitization with weekly scalp DPC. This clonotype came up many times. What it binds is unknown. Study results and limitations: Those TCRs sitting above 1 in 1000 frequency stayed the same with DPC sensitization. A positive correlation with patch test score was shown by PT1 expanded TCR counts. Significantly more large CDR3 similarity clusters arose among expanded TCRs than among controls.

Germline CDR1 reads KGHSH; CDR2 reads LQKENI. The CDR3 runs 15 residues. V was trimmed by 0 bases and J by 1 base, leaving 8 bases between them. This TCR came from a woman aged 45-60 years with alopecia areata. Some clones in this sample may be carry-over from other donors' samples. The chain uses TRBV18 and TRBJ2-3; D may be TRBD1 or TRBD2 (5 bases each). Sequencing was performed on whole blood, taken in connection with sensitization to the hapten diphenylcyclopropenone (DPC). Here the CDR3 reads CASSPPQGGTDTQYF. The CDR3 DNA sequence: TGTGCCAGCTCACCACCGCAGGGAGGCACAGATACGCAGTATTTT.